Reported below is one T cell receptor (beta chain). The antigen is unknown. This entry comes from a study of T cells in Graves' hyperthyroidism and ophthalmopathy. Overall study results and limits: Most clonotypes expanded in the thyroid (above 0.001) were also present in blood.

V was clipped by 3 bases and J by 4 bases; unmatched bases: 8. The CDR3 is 16 residues long. Germline V gene lookup returns CDR1 SGHVS and CDR2 FNYEAQ. Stable Graves' hyperthyroidism meant no ophthalmopathy progression within 18 months. Diagnoses were established using clinical symptoms, serum thyroxine and TRAb, thyroid ultrasound and orbital computed tomography. Amplified TCR beta CDR3 regions came from RNA transcripts. A set of HTBI primers served as the primers for a first-round RT-PCR of the TCR CDR3. TCRdb passed the multiplex PCR reads through MiXCR, listing each CDR3 protein once. The sample lists under 400,000 distinct CDR3 sequences; about 20% were seen once.

Sequenced: blood. The receptor was isolated from a woman in her forties or fifties with Graves' hyperthyroidism. The chain is built from TRBV7-6 and TRBJ2-3; 9 nucleotides agree with TRBD2. The CDR3 protein is CASSFEGGRAADTQYF. CDR3 DNA sequence: TGTGCCAGCAGCTTCGAGGGCGGGAGGGCTGCAGATACGCAGTATTTT. Using reference TRBV7-6 and TRBJ2-3 for the parts outside the CDR3, the full variable domain is GAGVSQSPRYKVTKRGQDVALRCDPISGHVSLYWYRQALGQGPEFLTYFNYEAQQDKSGLPNDRFSAERPEGSISTLTIQRTEQRDSAMYRCASSFEGGRAADTQYFGPGTRLTVL.